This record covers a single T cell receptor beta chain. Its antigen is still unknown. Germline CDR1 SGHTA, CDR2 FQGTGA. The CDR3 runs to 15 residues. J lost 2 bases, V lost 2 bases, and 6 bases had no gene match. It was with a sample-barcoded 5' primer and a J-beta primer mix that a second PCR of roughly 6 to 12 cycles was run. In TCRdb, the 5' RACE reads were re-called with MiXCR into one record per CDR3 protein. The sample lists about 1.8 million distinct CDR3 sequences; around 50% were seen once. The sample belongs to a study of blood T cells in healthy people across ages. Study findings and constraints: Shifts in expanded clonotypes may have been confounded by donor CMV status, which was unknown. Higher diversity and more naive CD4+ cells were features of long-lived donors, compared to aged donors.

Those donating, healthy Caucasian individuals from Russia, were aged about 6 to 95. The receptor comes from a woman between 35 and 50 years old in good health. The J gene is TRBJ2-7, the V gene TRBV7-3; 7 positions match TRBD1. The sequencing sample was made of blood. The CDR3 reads CASSLVGQVPYEQYF. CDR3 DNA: TGTGCCAGCAGCTTAGTCGGACAGGTCCCCTACGAGCAGTACTTC.